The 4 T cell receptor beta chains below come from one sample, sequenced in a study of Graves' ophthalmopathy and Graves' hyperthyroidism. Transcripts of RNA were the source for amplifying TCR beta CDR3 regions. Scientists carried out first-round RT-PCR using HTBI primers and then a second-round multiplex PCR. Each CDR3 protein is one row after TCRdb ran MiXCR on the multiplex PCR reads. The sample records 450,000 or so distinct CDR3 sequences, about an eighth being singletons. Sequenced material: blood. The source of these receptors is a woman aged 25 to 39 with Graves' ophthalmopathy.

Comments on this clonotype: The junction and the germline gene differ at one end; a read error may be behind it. The CDR3 sequence: CSARDLVAGNTGELLF. In DNA, the CDR3 is TGCAGTGCTAGAGATCTTGTAGCGGGGAACACCGGGGAGCTGTTGTTT. V gene TRBV20-1 combines with J gene TRBJ2-2, with 8 bases aligning to TRBD2. The CDR3 length is 16 residues. Germline V CDR1 and CDR2: DFQATT, SNEGSKA (reference sequence).

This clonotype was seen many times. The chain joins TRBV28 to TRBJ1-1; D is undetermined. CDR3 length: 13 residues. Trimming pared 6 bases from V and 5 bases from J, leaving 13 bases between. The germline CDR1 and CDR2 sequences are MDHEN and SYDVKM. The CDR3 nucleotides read TGTGCCAGCAGACCGGCCCTGCGTACTGAAGCTTTCTTT. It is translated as CASRPALRTEAFF.

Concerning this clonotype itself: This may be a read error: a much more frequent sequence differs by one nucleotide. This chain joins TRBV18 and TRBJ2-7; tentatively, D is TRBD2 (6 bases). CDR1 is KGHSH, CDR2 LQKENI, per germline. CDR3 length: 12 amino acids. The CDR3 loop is CTSSPTGAEQYF. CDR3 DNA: TGTACCAGCTCACCGACGGGAGCCGAGCAGTACTTC.

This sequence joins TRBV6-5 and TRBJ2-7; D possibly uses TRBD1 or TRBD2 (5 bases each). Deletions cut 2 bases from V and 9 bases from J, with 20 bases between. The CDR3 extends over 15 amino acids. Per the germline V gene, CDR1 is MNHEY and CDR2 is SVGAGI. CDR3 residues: CASSYRRQGGWGQYF. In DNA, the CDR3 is TGTGCCAGCAGTTACAGGAGGCAGGGCGGATGGGGGCAGTACTTC.